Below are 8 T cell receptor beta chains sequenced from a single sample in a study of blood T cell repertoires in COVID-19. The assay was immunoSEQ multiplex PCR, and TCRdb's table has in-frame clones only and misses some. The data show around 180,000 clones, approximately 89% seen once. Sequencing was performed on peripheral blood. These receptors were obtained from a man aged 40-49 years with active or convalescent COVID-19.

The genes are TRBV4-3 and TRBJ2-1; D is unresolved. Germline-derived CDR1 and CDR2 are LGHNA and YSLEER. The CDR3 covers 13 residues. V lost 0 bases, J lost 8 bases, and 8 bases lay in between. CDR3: CASSQDTRDEQFF. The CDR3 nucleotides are TGCGCCAGCAGCCAAGATACCCGGGATGAGCAGTTCTTC.

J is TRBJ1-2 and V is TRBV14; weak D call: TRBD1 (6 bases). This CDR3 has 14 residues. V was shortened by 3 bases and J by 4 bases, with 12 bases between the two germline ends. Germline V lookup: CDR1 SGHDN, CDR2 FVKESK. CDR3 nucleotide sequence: TGTGCCAGCAGCCACCTGGGGGCTGGCTATGGCTACACCTTC. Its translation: CASSHLGAGYGYTF.

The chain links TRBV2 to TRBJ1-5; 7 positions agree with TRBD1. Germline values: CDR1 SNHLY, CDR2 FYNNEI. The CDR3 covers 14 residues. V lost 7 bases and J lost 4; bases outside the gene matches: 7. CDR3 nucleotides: TGTGCCAGCAAAACCTACAGGGGAAATCAGCCCCAGCATTTT. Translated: CASKTYRGNQPQHF.

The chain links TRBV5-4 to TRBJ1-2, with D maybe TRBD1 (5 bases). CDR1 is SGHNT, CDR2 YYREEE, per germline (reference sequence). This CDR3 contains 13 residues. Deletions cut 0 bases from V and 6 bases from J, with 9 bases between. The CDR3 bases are TGTGCCAGCAGCTTGGATTCAGGGAATGGCTACACCTTC. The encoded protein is CASSLDSGNGYTF.

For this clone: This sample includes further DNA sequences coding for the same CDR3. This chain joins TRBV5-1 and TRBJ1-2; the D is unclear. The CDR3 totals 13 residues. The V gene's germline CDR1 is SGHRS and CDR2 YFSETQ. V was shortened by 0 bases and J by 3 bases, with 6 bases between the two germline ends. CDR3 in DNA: TGCGCCAGCAGCTTGGCCGGTGACTATGGCTACACCTTC. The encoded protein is CASSLAGDYGYTF.

CDR3 region: CASSSGQGSGELFF. CDR3 nucleotides: TGCGCCAGCAGCTCGGGACAGGGATCCGGGGAGCTGTTTTTT. The rearrangement uses TRBV5-1 and TRBJ2-2; 9 bases align to TRBD1. Germline loops: CDR1 SGHRS, CDR2 YFSETQ. This CDR3 region has 14 residues. V was clipped by 3 bases and J by 6 bases; unmatched bases: 3.

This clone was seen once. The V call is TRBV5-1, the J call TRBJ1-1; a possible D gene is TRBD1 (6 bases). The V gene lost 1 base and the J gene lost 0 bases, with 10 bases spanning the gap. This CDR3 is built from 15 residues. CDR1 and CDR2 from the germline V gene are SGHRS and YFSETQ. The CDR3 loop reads CASSLTGGVNTEAFF. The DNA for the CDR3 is TGCGCCAGCAGCTTGACGGGGGGCGTGAACACTGAAGCTTTCTTT.

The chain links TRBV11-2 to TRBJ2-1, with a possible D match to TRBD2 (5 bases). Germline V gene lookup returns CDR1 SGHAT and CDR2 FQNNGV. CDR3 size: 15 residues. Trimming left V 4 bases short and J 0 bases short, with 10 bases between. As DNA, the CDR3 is TGTGCCAGCAGCTCCCTGGGGAGCTCCTACAATGAGCAGTTCTTC. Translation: CASSSLGSSYNEQFF.